This passage covers 22 T cell receptor beta chains from one sample sequenced in a study of CD8+ T cells in alopecia areata. Extraction and reverse transcription of RNA yielded cDNA as the sequencing template. Data came from immunoSEQ multiplex PCR; TCRdb stores just in-frame clones and leaves some out. This sample has about 180,000 clones, with roughly 63% found just once. This sample's treatment: oral pan-JAK inhibitor, 5-10 mg twice daily. The sample in question was CD4+ T cells sorted from blood, obtained at approximately week 60, from a patient treated with tofacitinib. The receptors derive from a human donor with alopecia areata.

This rearrangement joins TRBV7-9 to TRBJ1-2, with TRBD1 identical over 9 bases. Germline CDR1 SEHNR, CDR2 FQNEAQ (reference sequence). Trimming at V came to 6 bases and at J to 2 bases, leaving 7 bases not matched to a gene. CDR3 length: 15 residues. CDR3: CASSPLGTGNYGYTF. The CDR3, as DNA: TGTGCCAGCAGTCCCCTGGGGACAGGGAACTATGGCTACACCTTC.

The chain is built from TRBV9 and TRBJ1-1; 8 bases map to TRBD1. Germline values: CDR1 SGDLS, CDR2 YYNGEE. The V gene end was trimmed by 4 bases and the J gene end by 6 bases; junction bases not matched to a gene: 11. There are 15 residues in the CDR3. CDR3 residues: CASSQRTGQEPEAFF. As DNA, the CDR3 is TGTGCCAGCAGCCAAAGGACAGGGCAGGAACCTGAAGCTTTCTTT.

This clone has a single count. The rearrangement joins TRBV12-5 to TRBJ2-2; a possible D gene is TRBD1 (6 bases). Trimming pared 2 bases from V and 2 bases from J, leaving 15 bases between. This CDR3 has 17 amino acids. In germline, CDR1 is LGHNT, CDR2 FRNRAP. In DNA form, the CDR3 reads TGTGCTAGTGGTTTGTTTCGACAGGTCGGCAACACCGGGGAGCTGTTTTTT. This encodes CASGLFRQVGNTGELFF.

In this sample, this clone turned up many times. The V and J genes are TRBV19 and TRBJ1-2, with TRBD1 matching 7 bases. CDR1 is LNHDA and CDR2 is SQIVND in the germline V gene (reference sequence). The CDR3 covers 12 residues. The V and J ends lost 7 bases and 6 bases, in that order; junction bases with no gene match: 5. The DNA for the CDR3 is TGTGCCAGTAAGACAGGGATCAATGGCTACACCTTC. It specifies CASKTGINGYTF.

There are a few counts of this clone. The chain carries TRBV10-3 and TRBJ2-3, with a weak D call TRBD2 (6 bases). V was trimmed by 4 bases and J by 5 bases, leaving 19 bases between them. CDR1 and CDR2 from the germline V gene are ENHRY and SYGVKD. The CDR3 consists of 16 residues. CDR3 sequence reads: CAISVAPLAGKDTQYF. The CDR3 DNA sequence: TGTGCCATCAGTGTTGCCCCTCTGGCGGGGAAAGATACGCAGTATTTT.

The chain combines TRBV15 with TRBJ2-3; no firm D call. CDR1 is LNHNV, CDR2 YYDKDF, per germline (reference sequence). The CDR3 totals 12 residues. Trimming left V 3 bases short and J 8 bases short, with 9 bases between. The CDR3 nucleotides are TGTGCCACCAGCAGGTTGGAAGCTACGCAGTATTTT. Translation: CATSRLEATQYF.

CDR3 sequence: CASSEDGVGGYTF. The CDR3 DNA reads TGTGCCAGCAGTGAAGACGGGGTGGGAGGCTACACCTTC. This chain joins TRBV2 and TRBJ1-2, with no clear D. V lost 1 base and J lost 8, with 11 bases in between. The CDR3 consists of 13 residues. Germline V gene data show CDR1 as SNHLY and CDR2 as FYNNEI.

This chain uses TRBV7-9 with TRBJ2-3; the D call may be TRBD1 or TRBD2 (5 bases each). The CDR3 contains 15 residues. Per the germline V gene, CDR1 is SEHNR and CDR2 is FQNEAQ (reference sequence). V lost 3 bases, J lost 1 base, and 11 bases lay in between. DNA for the CDR3: TGTGCCAGCAGCTTGGGGGTGTCCCGCACAGATACGCAGTATTTT. It codes for CASSLGVSRTDTQYF.

This rearrangement joins TRBV18 to TRBJ1-3; 7 bases line up with TRBD1. Trimming at V came to 1 base and at J to 6 bases, leaving 3 bases not matched to a gene. The CDR3 sequence is 14 residues long. CDR1 and CDR2 from the germline V gene are KGHSH and LQKENI. The CDR3 here is CASSPQGAINTIYF. CDR3 sequence (DNA): TGTGCCAGCTCACCACAGGGGGCGATAAACACCATATATTTT. Variable domain in full (rest from reference TRBV18 and TRBJ1-3): NAGVMQNPRHLVRRRGQEARLRCSPMKGHSHVYWYRQLPEEGLKFMVYLQKENIIDESGMPKERFSAEFPKEGPSILRIQQVVRGDSAAYFCASSPQGAINTIYFGEGSWLTVV.

The chain links TRBV5-1 to TRBJ2-5, with D possibly matching TRBD1 (6 bases). Germline V CDR1 and CDR2: SGHRS, YFSETQ. V was pared by 0 bases and J by 4 bases, with 10 bases between. The CDR3 spans 14 residues. The CDR3 region is CASSLDAGAETQYF. The CDR3 DNA is TGCGCCAGCAGCTTGGACGCAGGGGCAGAGACCCAGTACTTC. Supplemented by reference TRBV5-1 and TRBJ2-5, the full variable domain reads KAGVTQTPRYLIKTRGQQVTLSCSPISGHRSVSWYQQTPGQGLQFLFEYFSETQRNKGNFPGRFSGRQFSNSRSEMNVSTLELGDSALYLCASSLDAGAETQYFGPGTRLLVL.

There are a few counts of this clone. J is TRBJ2-1 and V is TRBV30, with D maybe TRBD2 (7 bases). CDR3 length equals 15 residues. Germline CDR1 is GTSNPN and CDR2 is SVGIG (reference sequence). V dropped 2 bases and J dropped 3 bases, with 14 bases sitting between them. CDR3 in amino acids: CAWSPAGANYNEQFF. The CDR3 DNA sequence: TGTGCCTGGAGTCCGGCGGGGGCAAACTACAATGAGCAGTTCTTC.

This clone came up once. The chain recombines TRBV19 with TRBJ1-1; 9 positions agree with TRBD1. Unmatched junction bases numbered 6, after V lost 5 bases and J lost 5 bases. CDR1 and CDR2 from the germline V gene are LNHDA and SQIVND (reference sequence). The CDR3 is 14 amino acids. The CDR3 DNA reads TGTGCCAGTAGTCTTGACAGGGGGGGAACTGAAGCTTTCTTT. Encoded protein: CASSLDRGGTEAFF. Looking up the rest from reference TRBV19 and TRBJ1-1 gives the full variable domain: DGGITQSPKYLFRKEGQNVTLSCEQNLNHDAMYWYRQDPGQGLRLIYYSQIVNDFQKGDIAEGYSVSREKKESFPLTVTSAQKNPTAFYLCASSLDRGGTEAFFGQGTRLTVV.

The chain employs TRBV4-1 and TRBJ1-5; TRBD1 matches 7 bases. The V and J ends lost 1 base and 0 bases, in that order; junction bases with no gene match: 15. Germline V gives CDR1 MGHRA, CDR2 YSYEKL. The length of the CDR3 is 20 residues. CDR3 residues: CASSQATLRGPRYSNQPQHF. The CDR3 nucleotides are TGCGCCAGCAGCCAAGCCACCTTGAGGGGGCCCCGTTATAGCAATCAGCCCCAGCATTTT.

V is TRBV5-4 and J is TRBJ1-6; no reliable D call. V was clipped by 0 bases and J by 7 bases, with 5 bases between them. This CDR3 has 13 residues. From germline, CDR1 is SGHNT and CDR2 YYREEE (reference sequence). This CDR3 reads CASSLGFNSPLHF. CDR3 in DNA: TGTGCCAGCAGCTTGGGCTTCAATTCACCCCTCCACTTT.

The J gene is TRBJ2-6, the V gene TRBV15; D gene uncertain. CDR1 and CDR2 (germline): LNHNV, YYDKDF (reference sequence). The CDR3 has 13 residues. Trimming cost V 8 bases and J 4 bases, with 9 bases left between them. The CDR3 sequence is CATSMWGANVLTF. The CDR3 nucleotides read TGTGCCACCTCGATGTGGGGGGCCAACGTCCTGACTTTC.

This chain uses TRBV30 with TRBJ2-1; D unresolved. The ends were cut back, 5 bases at V and 4 bases at J, with 24 bases in the middle. Germline V gene sequence: CDR1 GTSNPN, CDR2 SVGIG (reference sequence). The CDR3 runs to 17 residues. This CDR3 is CAWEIGETAHFYNEQFF. CDR3 nucleotides: TGTGCCTGGGAGATCGGCGAGACTGCCCACTTTTACAATGAGCAGTTCTTC.

The V call is TRBV6-6, the J call TRBJ2-3; D is perhaps TRBD2 (5 bases). Trimming took 6 bases from V and 7 from J, leaving 20 bases between them. The germline V gene encodes CDR1 MNHNY and CDR2 SVGAGI (reference sequence). CDR3 length: 15 residues. CDR3 DNA sequence: TGTGCCAGCAGCTACACTAGTTCCAGCCCGTATACGCAGTATTTT. This translates into CASSYTSSSPYTQYF.

This sequence joins TRBV29-1 and TRBJ2-3, with D perhaps given as TRBD1 or TRBD2 (5 bases each). The germline CDR1 and CDR2 sequences are SQVTM and ANQGSEA. This CDR3 has 16 amino acids. Trimming took 5 bases from V and 2 from J, leaving 20 bases between them. The CDR3 DNA sequence: TGCAGCGTTCGGATGACAGCGAGCGGAGTCACAGATACGCAGTATTTT. This encodes CSVRMTASGVTDTQYF.

The chain links TRBV2 to TRBJ2-7; 9 nucleotides line up with TRBD1. With 6 bases clipped from V and 7 bases from J, the junction kept 4 bases outside the gene matches. This CDR3 spans 12 amino acids. Germline loops: CDR1 SNHLY, CDR2 FYNNEI. The CDR3 bases are TGTGCCAGCAGGGGACAGGGAGGGGAGCAGTACTTC. This translates into CASRGQGGEQYF.

The chain couples TRBV19 to TRBJ1-2; the match to TRBD1 covers 7 bases. The CDR3 is 15 amino acids. CDR1 and CDR2 from the germline V gene are LNHDA and SQIVND (reference sequence). V dropped 3 bases and J dropped 6; count of bases not matched to a gene: 10. In DNA, the CDR3 is TGTGCCAGTAGTATCAACCCGCACAGGGGAAATGGCTACACCTTC. It codes for CASSINPHRGNGYTF.

The V gene is TRBV29-1, the J gene TRBJ1-2, with 8 bases identical to TRBD1. The germline V gene encodes CDR1 SQVTM and CDR2 ANQGSEA. CDR3 size: 18 residues. Trimming took 0 bases from V and 0 from J; bases not matched to a gene: 12. CDR3 DNA sequence: TGCAGCGTTGAAGACCTTGGACAGGGCATCGATACTAACTATGGCTACACCTTC. It translates to CSVEDLGQGIDTNYGYTF.

V is TRBV29-1 and J is TRBJ2-1, with D possibly TRBD1 on 6 matching bases. Germline CDR1 is SQVTM and CDR2 is ANQGSEA. The CDR3 is made up of 12 amino acids. The ends were cut back, 7 bases at V and 4 bases at J, with 11 bases in the middle. The CDR3 here is CSAGADYNEQFF. The CDR3 region has the DNA TGCAGCGCAGGGGCAGATTACAATGAGCAGTTCTTC.